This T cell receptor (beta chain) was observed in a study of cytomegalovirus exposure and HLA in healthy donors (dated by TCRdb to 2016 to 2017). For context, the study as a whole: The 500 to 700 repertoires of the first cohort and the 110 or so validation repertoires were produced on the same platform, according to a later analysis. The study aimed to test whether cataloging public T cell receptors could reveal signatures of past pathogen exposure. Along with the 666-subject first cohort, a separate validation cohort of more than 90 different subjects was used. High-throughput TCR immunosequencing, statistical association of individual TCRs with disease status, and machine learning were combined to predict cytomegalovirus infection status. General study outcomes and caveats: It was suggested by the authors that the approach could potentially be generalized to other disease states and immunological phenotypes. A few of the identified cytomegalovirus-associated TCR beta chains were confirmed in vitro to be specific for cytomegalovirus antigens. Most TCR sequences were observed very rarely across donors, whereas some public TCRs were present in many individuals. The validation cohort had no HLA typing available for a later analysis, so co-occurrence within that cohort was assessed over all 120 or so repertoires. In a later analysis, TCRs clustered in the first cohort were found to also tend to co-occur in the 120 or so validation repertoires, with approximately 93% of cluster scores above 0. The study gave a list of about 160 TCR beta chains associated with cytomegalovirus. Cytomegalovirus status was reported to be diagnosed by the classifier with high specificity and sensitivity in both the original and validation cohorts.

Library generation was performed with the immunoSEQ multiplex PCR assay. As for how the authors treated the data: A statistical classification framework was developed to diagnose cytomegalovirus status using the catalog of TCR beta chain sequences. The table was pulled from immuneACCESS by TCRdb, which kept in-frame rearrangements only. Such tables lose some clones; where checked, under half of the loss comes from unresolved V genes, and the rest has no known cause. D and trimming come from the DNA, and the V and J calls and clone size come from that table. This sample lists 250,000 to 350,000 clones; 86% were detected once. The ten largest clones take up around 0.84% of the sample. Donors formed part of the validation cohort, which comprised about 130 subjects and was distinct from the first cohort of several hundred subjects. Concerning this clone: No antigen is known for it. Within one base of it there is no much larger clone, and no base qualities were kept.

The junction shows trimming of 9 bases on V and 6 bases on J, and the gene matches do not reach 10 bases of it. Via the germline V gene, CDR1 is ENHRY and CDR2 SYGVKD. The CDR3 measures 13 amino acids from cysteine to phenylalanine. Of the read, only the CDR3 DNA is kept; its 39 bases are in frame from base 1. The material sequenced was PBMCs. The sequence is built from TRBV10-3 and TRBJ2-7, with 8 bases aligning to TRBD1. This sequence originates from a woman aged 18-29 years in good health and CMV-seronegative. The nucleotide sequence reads TGTGCCATGGACACTGGACAGGGCCTCGAGCAGTACTTC. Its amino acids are CAMDTGQGLEQYF.